Sequencing of this T cell receptor (beta chain) was carried out in a study of identical twins. General observations from the study: Fewer insertions characterized abundant cord blood beta clonotypes, whereas memory repertoires showed none. Partial confounding of zero-insertion analyses by invariant MAIT and iNKT cells was possible.

Template switching introduced a universal primer site, and the cDNA bore unique molecular identifiers. From the 5' RACE reads, TCRdb called clonotypes with MiXCR, one entry per CDR3 protein. The profile covers a few hundred thousand distinct CDR3 sequences, with roughly a tenth appearing a single time and more than 8.5% taken by the ten largest. V was pared by 6 bases and J by 8 bases, with 22 bases between. CDR1 LNHNV and CDR2 YYDKDF come from the germline V gene (reference sequence). CDR3 length: 16 amino acids. Points on this clonotype: Its cognate antigen is unknown.

The TCR sequence derives from a middle-aged man in good health. What was sequenced was memory T cells sorted from blood. V gene TRBV15 combines with J gene TRBJ1-4; a weak D match, TRBD1 (5 bases). Written as DNA, the CDR3 is TGTGCCACCAGACTTACAGGATACTCGAGCCGGGAAAAACTGTTTTTT. Protein sequence: CATRLTGYSSREKLFF.